The clone carrying this TCR beta chain was recorded many times. The antigen is unknown. The data originate from a study of Graves' ophthalmopathy and Graves' hyperthyroidism. Notes on the study in general: Ophthalmopathy progression was predicted with 55% to 71% sensitivity and about 74% specificity.

Trimming left V 8 bases short and J 1 base short, with 11 bases between. The CDR3 covers 14 residues. CDR1 is MNHNS, CDR2 SASEGT, per germline. Amplified TCR beta CDR3 regions were obtained using RNA transcripts as template. An initial RT-PCR round employing HTBI primers preceded a second-round multiplex PCR. TCRdb re-called the multiplex PCR reads with MiXCR, one entry per CDR3 protein. The table includes a few hundred thousand distinct CDR3 sequences, 15% to 19% detected once. Hyperthyroidism is called stable when no ophthalmopathy develops within 18 months of follow-up. A diagnosis was made from clinical symptoms together with serum thyroxine, TRAb, thyroid ultrasound and orbital computed tomography.

The sample was peripheral blood. This receptor was taken from a woman between 18 and 30 years old with stable Graves' hyperthyroidism. The J gene is TRBJ2-2, the V gene TRBV6-1, with D possibly being TRBD1 (6 bases). CDR3 in amino acids: CASGPGQNTGELFF. The CDR3 DNA reads as TGTGCCAGCGGCCCGGGACAGAACACCGGGGAGCTGTTTTTT.